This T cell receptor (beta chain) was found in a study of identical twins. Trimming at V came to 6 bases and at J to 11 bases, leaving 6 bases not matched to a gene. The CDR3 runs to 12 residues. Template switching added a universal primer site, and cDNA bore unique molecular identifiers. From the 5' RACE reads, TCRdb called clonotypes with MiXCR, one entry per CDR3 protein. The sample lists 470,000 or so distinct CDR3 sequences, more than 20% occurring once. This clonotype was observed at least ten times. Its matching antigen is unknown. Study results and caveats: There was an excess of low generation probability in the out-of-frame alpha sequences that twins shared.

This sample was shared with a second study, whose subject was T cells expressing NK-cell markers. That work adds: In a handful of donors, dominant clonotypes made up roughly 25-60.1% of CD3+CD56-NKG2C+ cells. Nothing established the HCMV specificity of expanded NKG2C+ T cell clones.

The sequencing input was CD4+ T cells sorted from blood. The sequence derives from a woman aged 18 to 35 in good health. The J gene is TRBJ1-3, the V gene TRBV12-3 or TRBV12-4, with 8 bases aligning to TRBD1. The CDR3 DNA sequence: TGTGCCAGCAGCCAAGGACAGGGTTCCATATATTTT. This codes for CASSQGQGSIYF.